This T cell receptor (beta chain) was identified during a study of metastatic and nonmetastatic thyroid tumors. Overall study context: It was across blood and tumor or nodule tissue from malignant and benign thyroid patients that repertoires were compared. Broader study findings: Across blood and tumor, TCR beta diversity in malignant thyroid tumors was reportedly significantly higher than in benign nodules.

The CDR3 loop spans 15 amino acids. Germline V gene lookup returns CDR1 MNHEY and CDR2 SVGEGT. As originally analysed: Across clinicopathological groups, CDR3 differences served as the basis for building a distant-metastasis classifier for papillary thyroid cancer. MiXCR reprocessed the PCR reads for TCRdb. The V and J calls were not made by the authors but by TCRdb's processing. The sample shows 70,000 or so clones, 12% to 15% of them seen only once. Patients were all untreated before their thyroid surgery. Comment on this clone: Its specificity is not known.

The sequence derives from a male donor with papillary thyroid cancer or a benign thyroid nodule (not recorded which). Some clones in this sample may be carry-over from other donors' samples. The specimen sequenced was blood. The chain carries TRBV6-2 or TRBV6-3 and TRBJ2-7, with TRBD2 matching over 14 bases. The chain's CDR3 is CANSETSGRDYEQYV. The CDR3 DNA follows: TGTGCCAACAGTGAGACTAGCGGGAGGGACTACGAGCAGTACGTC.